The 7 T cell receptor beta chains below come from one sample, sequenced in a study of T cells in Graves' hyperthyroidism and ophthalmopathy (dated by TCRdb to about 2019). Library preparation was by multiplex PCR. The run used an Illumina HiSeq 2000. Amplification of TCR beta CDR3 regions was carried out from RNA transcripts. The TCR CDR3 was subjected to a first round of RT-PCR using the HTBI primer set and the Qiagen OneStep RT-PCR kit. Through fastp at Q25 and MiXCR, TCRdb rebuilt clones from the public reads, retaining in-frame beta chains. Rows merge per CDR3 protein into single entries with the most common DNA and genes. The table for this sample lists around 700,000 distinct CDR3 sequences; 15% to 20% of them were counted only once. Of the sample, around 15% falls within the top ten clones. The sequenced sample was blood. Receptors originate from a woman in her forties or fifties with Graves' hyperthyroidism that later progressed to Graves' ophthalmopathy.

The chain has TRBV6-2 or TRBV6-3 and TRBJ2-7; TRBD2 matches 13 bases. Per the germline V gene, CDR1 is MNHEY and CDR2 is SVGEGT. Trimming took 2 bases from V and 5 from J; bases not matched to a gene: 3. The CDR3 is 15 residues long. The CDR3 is CASSYRGTSGDEQYF. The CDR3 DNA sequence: TGTGCCAGCAGTTACCGGGGGACTAGCGGGGACGAGCAGTACTTC.

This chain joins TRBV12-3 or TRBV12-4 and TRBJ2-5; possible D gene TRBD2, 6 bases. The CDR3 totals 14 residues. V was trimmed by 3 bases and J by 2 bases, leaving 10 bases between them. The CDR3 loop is CASSLWGEQETQYF. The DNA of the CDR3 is TGTGCCAGCAGTTTGTGGGGGGAGCAAGAGACCCAGTACTTC.

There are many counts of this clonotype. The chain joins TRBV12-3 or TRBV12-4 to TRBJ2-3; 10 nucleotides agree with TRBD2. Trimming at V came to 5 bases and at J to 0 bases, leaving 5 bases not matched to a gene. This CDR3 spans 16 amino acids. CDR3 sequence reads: CASSASGGLSTDTQYF. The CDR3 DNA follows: TGTGCCAGCAGTGCTAGCGGGGGACTAAGCACAGATACGCAGTATTTT.

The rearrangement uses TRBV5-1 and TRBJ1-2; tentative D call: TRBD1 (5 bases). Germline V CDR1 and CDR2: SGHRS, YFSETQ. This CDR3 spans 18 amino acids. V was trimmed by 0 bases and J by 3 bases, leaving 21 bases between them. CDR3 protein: CASSLGPGSGLGDYGYTF. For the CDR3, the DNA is TGCGCCAGCAGCTTGGGCCCAGGTTCGGGTCTAGGGGACTATGGCTACACCTTC.

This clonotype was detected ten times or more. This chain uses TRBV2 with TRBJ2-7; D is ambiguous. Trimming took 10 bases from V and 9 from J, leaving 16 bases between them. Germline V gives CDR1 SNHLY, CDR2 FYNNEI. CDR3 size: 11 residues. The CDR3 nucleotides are TGTGCCACCTCGTCGGGCTCCGGGCAGTACTTC. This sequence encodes CATSSGSGQYF. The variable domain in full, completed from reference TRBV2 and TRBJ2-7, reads EPEVTQTPSHQVTQMGQEVILRCVPISNHLYFYWYRQILGQKVEFLVSFYNNEISEKSEIFDDQFSVERPDGSNFTLKIRSTKLEDSAMYFCATSSGSGQYFGPGTRLTVT.

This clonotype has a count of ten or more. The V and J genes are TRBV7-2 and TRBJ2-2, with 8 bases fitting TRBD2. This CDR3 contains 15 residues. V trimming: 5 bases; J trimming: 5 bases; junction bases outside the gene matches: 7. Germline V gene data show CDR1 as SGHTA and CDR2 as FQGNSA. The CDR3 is CASSTRGGGTGELFF. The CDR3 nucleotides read TGTGCCAGCAGCACCCGGGGGGGAGGAACCGGGGAGCTGTTTTTT.

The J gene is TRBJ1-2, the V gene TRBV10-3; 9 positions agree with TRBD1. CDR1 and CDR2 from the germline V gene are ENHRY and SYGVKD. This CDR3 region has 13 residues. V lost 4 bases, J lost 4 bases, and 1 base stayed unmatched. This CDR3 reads CAISGDRAYGYTF. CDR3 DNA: TGTGCCATCAGTGGGGACAGGGCCTATGGCTACACCTTC.